The 17 T cell receptor beta chains presented below share a single source sample, sequenced in a study of T cell responses to AZD1222 COVID-19 vaccine. TCRdb's copy holds only in-frame clones and misses some; the assay was immunoSEQ multiplex PCR. The sample has 100,000 to 120,000 clones; roughly 90% are singletons. Material: peripheral blood, obtained 28 days after the second AZD1222 dose. The receptors derive from an adult who received the AZD1222 COVID-19 vaccine.

In its sample, this clone was seen once. The chain joins TRBV28 to TRBJ2-7, with 7 nucleotides matching TRBD1. The V gene end was trimmed by 8 bases and the J gene end by 5 bases; junction bases not matched to a gene: 3. Per germline, CDR1 MDHEN and CDR2 SYDVKM. This CDR3 has 11 residues. CDR3 sequence: CASDRENEQYF. CDR3 DNA: TGTGCCAGCGACAGGGAAAACGAGCAGTACTTC. Variable domain in full (rest from reference TRBV28 and TRBJ2-7): DVKVTQSSRYLVKRTGEKVFLECVQDMDHENMFWYRQDPGLGLRLIYFSYDVKMKEKGDIPEGYSVSREKKERFSLILESASTNQTSMYLCASDRENEQYFGPGTRLTVT.

The genes are TRBV5-1 and TRBJ1-1; maybe TRBD1 (5 bases). Germline V gene sequence: CDR1 SGHRS, CDR2 YFSETQ. Trimming took 1 base from V and 1 from J, leaving 8 bases between them. This CDR3 has 14 residues. CDR3 nucleotide sequence: TGCGCCAGCAGCTTGCGACAGCAGAACACTGAAGCTTTCTTT. Its translation is CASSLRQQNTEAFF.

The rearrangement links TRBV4-2 to TRBJ2-3; 15 nucleotides line up with TRBD2. V lost 0 bases and J lost 3; bases outside the gene matches: 7. This CDR3 is 19 amino acids long. CDR1 is LGHNA and CDR2 is YNFKEQ in the germline V gene. The CDR3 DNA reads TGTGCCAGCAGCCAAGATTCGGGACTAGCGGGGGGCCCTACAGATACGCAGTATTTT. Protein sequence: CASSQDSGLAGGPTDTQYF.

This chain uses TRBV10-2 with TRBJ2-4; 10 bases match TRBD1. The CDR3 consists of 12 residues. CDR1 is WSHSY, CDR2 SAAADI, per germline. J lost 16 bases, V lost 8 bases, and 11 bases had no gene match. Here the CDR3 DNA reads TGCGCCAGCGGGCCTGACAGGGGGCCGCCCTACTTC. Protein sequence: CASGPDRGPPYF.

This chain uses TRBV9 with TRBJ2-2, with 8 bases that match TRBD1. Looked up from germline, CDR1 is SGDLS and CDR2 is YYNGEE. This CDR3 is built from 18 residues. V lost 4 bases, J lost 1 base, and 12 bases stayed unmatched. CDR3 nucleotides: TGTGCCAGCAGCACACTTTGGGGCGGACAGGGGAACACCGGGGAGCTGTTTTTT. It encodes CASSTLWGGQGNTGELFF. Complete variable domain (other parts from reference TRBV9 and TRBJ2-2): DSGVTQTPKHLITATGQRVTLRCSPRSGDLSVYWYQQSLDQGLQFLIQYYNGEERAKGNILERFSAQQFPDLHSELNLSSLELGDSALYFCASSTLWGGQGNTGELFFGEGSRLTVL.

This clone was recorded once. This chain joins TRBV7-2 and TRBJ1-1, with D perhaps TRBD1 (5 bases). The CDR3 spans 13 residues. V lost 1 base and J lost 9, with 12 bases in between. The V gene's germline CDR1 is SGHTA and CDR2 FQGNSA. CDR3 loop: CASSLETAGKAFF. The CDR3 bases are TGTGCCAGCAGCTTAGAAACGGCAGGGAAAGCTTTCTTT.

V is TRBV11-2 and J is TRBJ2-3; 8 bases are a match to TRBD2. Germline values: CDR1 SGHAT, CDR2 FQNNGV. The CDR3 extends over 16 amino acids. The junction had 10 bases not matched to a gene; V was cut back by 2 bases and J by 6 bases. This CDR3 is CASSLRGSGAWDTQYF. As DNA, the CDR3 is TGTGCCAGCAGCTTAAGGGGTAGCGGGGCCTGGGATACGCAGTATTTT.

The chain uses TRBV7-9 and TRBJ1-4; maybe TRBD1 (6 bases). Germline values: CDR1 SEHNR, CDR2 FQNEAQ (reference sequence). The CDR3 runs 16 residues. V lost 5 bases, J lost 5 bases, and 18 bases lay in between. CDR3 protein: CASSPATGTMNEKLFF. The DNA for the CDR3 is TGTGCCAGCAGCCCCGCGACCGGGACAATGAATGAAAAACTGTTTTTT.

The rearrangement uses TRBV5-1 and TRBJ1-4; 7 bases are a match to TRBD1. V trimming: 4 bases; J trimming: 5 bases; junction bases outside the gene matches: 5. Per germline, CDR1 SGHRS and CDR2 YFSETQ. The CDR3 has 14 residues. The chain's CDR3 is CASSPTGWNEKLFF. Written as DNA, the CDR3 is TGCGCCAGCAGCCCGACAGGGTGGAATGAAAAACTGTTTTTT.

V and J are TRBV19 and TRBJ1-4; TRBD1 agrees at 8 bases. From germline, CDR1 is LNHDA and CDR2 SQIVND (reference sequence). The J segment lost 8 bases and the V segment lost 5 bases, leaving 16 bases of the junction unmatched. The CDR3 covers 17 residues. The CDR3 bases are TGTGCCAGTAGTGACCCGAGGACAGGGAATATCGGCGAAAAACTGTTTTTT. It yields the protein CASSDPRTGNIGEKLFF.

For the CDR3, the DNA is TGTGCCAGCAGTGAAGTTGAGTTTTATGGCTACACCTTC. It yields the protein CASSEVEFYGYTF. The V call is TRBV6-1, the J call TRBJ1-2, with unresolved D. The CDR3 totals 13 residues. V gave up 1 base and J gave up 5 bases, with 8 bases separating them. CDR1 and CDR2 (germline): MNHNS, SASEGT.

The chain joins TRBV18 to TRBJ2-5; the D gene is possibly TRBD1 (6 bases). The CDR3 sequence is 15 residues long. V was clipped by 5 bases and J by 4 bases, with 17 bases between them. CDR1 and CDR2 from the germline V gene are KGHSH and LQKENI. CDR3 region: CASSATLTGSETQYF. The CDR3 DNA is TGTGCCAGCTCAGCGACCTTGACAGGATCAGAGACCCAGTACTTC.

V usage is TRBV7-9 and J usage is TRBJ1-2, with D unresolved. The CDR3 loop spans 13 amino acids. V was trimmed by 0 bases and J by 4 bases, leaving 6 bases between them. Looked up from germline, CDR1 is SEHNR and CDR2 is FQNEAQ (reference sequence). CDR3 nucleotide sequence: TGTGCCAGCAGCTTAGCGGTGGGCTATGGCTACACCTTC. It codes for CASSLAVGYGYTF.

This rearrangement joins TRBV29-1 to TRBJ2-5; D may match TRBD1 or TRBD2 (5 bases each). Germline CDR1 is SQVTM and CDR2 is ANQGSEA. The CDR3 runs 13 residues. The V end lost 7 bases, the J end lost 4 bases, and 16 bases lay between the germline ends. The CDR3 bases are TGCAGCGGCGTGGCCCAGGGAGCAGAGACCCAGTACTTC. Amino acids: CSGVAQGAETQYF.

V and J are TRBV2 and TRBJ1-2; tentative D call: TRBD1 (6 bases). V was shortened by 8 bases and J by 3 bases, with 25 bases between the two germline ends. Germline assignment: CDR1 SNHLY and CDR2 FYNNEI. The CDR3 covers 17 residues. The CDR3: CASLKTSTNAGDYGYTF. The CDR3 DNA is TGTGCCAGCCTGAAGACAAGCACTAACGCAGGGGACTATGGCTACACCTTC.

The gene calls are TRBV5-6 and TRBJ2-3; maybe TRBD1 (5 bases). Germline CDR1 is SGHDT and CDR2 is YYEEEE. Trimming cost V 0 bases and J 0 bases, with 11 bases left between them. This CDR3 has 16 residues. The DNA of the CDR3 is TGTGCCAGCAGCTTGGCCATAGGGGCTAGCACAGATACGCAGTATTTT. Translation: CASSLAIGASTDTQYF.

J is TRBJ1-1 and V is TRBV6-6, with a weak D call TRBD1 (5 bases). Germline V gene lookup returns CDR1 MNHNY and CDR2 SVGAGI (reference sequence). V was trimmed by 2 bases and J by 4 bases, leaving 17 bases between them. This CDR3 region has 16 residues. The CDR3 coding sequence is TGTGCCAGCAGTTACCCGGCCAGGGCGGCGTCCACTGAAGCTTTCTTT. It yields the protein CASSYPARAASTEAFF.